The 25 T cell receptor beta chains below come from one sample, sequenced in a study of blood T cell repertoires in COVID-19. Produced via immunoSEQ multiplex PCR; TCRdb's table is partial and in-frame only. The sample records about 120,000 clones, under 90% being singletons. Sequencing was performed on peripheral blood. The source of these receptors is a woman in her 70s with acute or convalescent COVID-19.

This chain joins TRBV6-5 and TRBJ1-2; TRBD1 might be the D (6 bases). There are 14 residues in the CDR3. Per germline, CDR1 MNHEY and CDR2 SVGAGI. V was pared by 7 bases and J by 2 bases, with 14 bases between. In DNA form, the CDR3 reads TGTGCCAGCAACCCACAGGGACTAAACTATGGCTACACCTTC. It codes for CASNPQGLNYGYTF.

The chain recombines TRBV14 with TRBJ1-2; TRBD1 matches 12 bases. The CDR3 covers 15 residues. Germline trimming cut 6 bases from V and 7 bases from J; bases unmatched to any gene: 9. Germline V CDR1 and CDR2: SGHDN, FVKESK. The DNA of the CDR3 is TGTGCCAGCAGACTTCTTGGGACAGGGGGCTTTGGCTACACCTTC. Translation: CASRLLGTGGFGYTF.

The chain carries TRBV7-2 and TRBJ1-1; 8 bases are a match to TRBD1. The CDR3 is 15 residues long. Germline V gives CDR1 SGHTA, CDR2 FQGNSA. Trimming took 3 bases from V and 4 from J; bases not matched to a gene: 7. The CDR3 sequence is CASSFMDREFTEAFF. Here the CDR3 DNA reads TGTGCCAGCAGCTTCATGGACAGGGAATTCACTGAAGCTTTCTTT.

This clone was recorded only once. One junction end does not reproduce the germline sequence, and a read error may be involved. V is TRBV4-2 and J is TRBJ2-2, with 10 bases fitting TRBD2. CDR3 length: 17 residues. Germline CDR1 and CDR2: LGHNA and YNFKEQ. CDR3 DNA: TGTGCCAGCAGCGAAGAGCGGGGGGGCCAGCTTAGCGGGGAGCTGTTTTTT. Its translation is CASSEERGGQLSGELFF.

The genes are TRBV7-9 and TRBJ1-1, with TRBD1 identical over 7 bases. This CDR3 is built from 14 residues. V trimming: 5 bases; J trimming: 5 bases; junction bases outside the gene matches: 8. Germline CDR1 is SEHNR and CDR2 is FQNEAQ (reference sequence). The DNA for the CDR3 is TGTGCCAGCAGCCAAGGACAGGCCGAGACTGAAGCTTTCTTT. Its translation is CASSQGQAETEAFF.

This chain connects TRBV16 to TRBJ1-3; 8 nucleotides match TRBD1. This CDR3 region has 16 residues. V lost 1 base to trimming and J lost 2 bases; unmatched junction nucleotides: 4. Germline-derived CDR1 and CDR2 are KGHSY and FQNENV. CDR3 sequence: CASSQLDRGTGNTIYF. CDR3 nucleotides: TGTGCCAGCAGCCAATTAGACAGGGGCACTGGAAACACCATATATTTT.

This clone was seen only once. CDR3 DNA: TGCAGCGTGGTCAGGGGAAGAAAAACTGAAGCTTTCTTT. It yields the protein CSVVRGRKTEAFF. This chain connects TRBV29-1 to TRBJ1-1; weak D call: TRBD1 (6 bases). The CDR3 has 13 amino acids. Germline V gives CDR1 SQVTM, CDR2 ANQGSEA. V lost 6 bases and J 5 bases, leaving 16 bases between the germline ends.

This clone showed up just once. CDR3 sequence reads: CASSGQGAISDTQYF. CDR3 bases: TGTGCCAGCAGCGGACAGGGGGCGATTTCAGATACGCAGTATTTT. The chain employs TRBV11-2 and TRBJ2-3, with 11 bases matching TRBD1. Germline V gene lookup returns CDR1 SGHAT and CDR2 FQNNGV. The CDR3 loop spans 15 amino acids. The V gene end was trimmed by 5 bases and the J gene end by 4 bases; junction bases not matched to a gene: 5. The full variable domain, rest sourced from reference TRBV11-2 and TRBJ2-3, is EAGVAQSPRYKIIEKRQSVAFWCNPISGHATLYWYQQILGQGPKLLIQFQNNGVVDDSQLPKDRFSAERLKGVDSTLKIQPAKLEDSAVYLCASSGQGAISDTQYFGPGTRLTVL.

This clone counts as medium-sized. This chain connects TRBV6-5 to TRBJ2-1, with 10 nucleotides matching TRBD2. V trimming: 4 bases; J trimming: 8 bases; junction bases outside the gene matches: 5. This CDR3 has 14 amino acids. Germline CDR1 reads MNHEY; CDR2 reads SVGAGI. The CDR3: CASSSHLAGDEQFF. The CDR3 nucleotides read TGTGCCAGCAGTTCCCACCTAGCGGGGGATGAGCAGTTCTTC.

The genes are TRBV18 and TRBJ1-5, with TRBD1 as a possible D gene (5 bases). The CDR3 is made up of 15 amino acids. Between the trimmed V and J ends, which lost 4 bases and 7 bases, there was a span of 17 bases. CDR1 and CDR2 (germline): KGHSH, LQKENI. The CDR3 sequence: CASSRNRGGVQPQHF. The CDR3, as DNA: TGTGCCAGCTCACGCAACCGGGGGGGGGTGCAGCCCCAGCATTTT.

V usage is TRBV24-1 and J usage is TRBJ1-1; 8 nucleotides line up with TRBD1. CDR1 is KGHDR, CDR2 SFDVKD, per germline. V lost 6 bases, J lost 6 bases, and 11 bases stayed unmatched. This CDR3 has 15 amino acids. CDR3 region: CATSSNSQGVAEAFF. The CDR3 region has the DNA TGTGCCACCAGTTCCAACTCACAGGGGGTAGCTGAAGCTTTCTTT.

CDR3 region: CASRGQGNEKLFF. In DNA, the CDR3 is TGTGCCAGCAGGGGACAGGGAAATGAAAAACTGTTTTTT. The J gene is TRBJ1-4, the V gene TRBV12-3 or TRBV12-4; 9 positions agree with TRBD1. CDR3 length: 13 amino acids. The V gene end was trimmed by 6 bases and the J gene end by 5 bases; junction bases not matched to a gene: 1.

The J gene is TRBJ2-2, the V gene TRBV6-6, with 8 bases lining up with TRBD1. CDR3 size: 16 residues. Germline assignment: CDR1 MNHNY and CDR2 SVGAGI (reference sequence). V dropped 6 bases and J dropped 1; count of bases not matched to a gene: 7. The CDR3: CASRDRQGMNTGELFF. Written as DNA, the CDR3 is TGTGCCAGCAGGGACCGACAGGGGATGAACACCGGGGAGCTGTTTTTT.

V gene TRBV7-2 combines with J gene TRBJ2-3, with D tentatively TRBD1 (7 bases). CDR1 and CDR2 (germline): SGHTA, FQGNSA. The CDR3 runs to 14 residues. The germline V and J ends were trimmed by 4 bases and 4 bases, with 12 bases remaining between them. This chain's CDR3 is CASSYQGGPDTQYF. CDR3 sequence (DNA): TGTGCCAGCAGCTATCAGGGGGGCCCAGATACGCAGTATTTT.

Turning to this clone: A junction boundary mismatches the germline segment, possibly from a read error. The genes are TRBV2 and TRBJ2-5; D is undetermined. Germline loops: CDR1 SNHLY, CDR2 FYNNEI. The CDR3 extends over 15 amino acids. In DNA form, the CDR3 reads TGTGCCAGCATTGAATTGGCAGCCAACGGGGAGACCCAGTACTTC. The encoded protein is CASIELAANGETQYF.

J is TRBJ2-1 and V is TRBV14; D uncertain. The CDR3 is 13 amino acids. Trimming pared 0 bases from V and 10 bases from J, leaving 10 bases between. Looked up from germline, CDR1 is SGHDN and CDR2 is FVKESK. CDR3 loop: CASSQDLSFEQFF. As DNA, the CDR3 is TGTGCCAGCAGCCAAGATTTGAGTTTCGAGCAGTTCTTC.

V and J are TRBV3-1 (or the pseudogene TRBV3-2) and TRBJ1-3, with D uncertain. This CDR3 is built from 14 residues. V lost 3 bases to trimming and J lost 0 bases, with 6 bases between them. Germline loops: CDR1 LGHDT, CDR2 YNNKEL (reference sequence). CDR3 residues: CASSHGSSGNTIYF. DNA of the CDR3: TGTGCCAGCAGCCACGGGAGCTCTGGAAACACCATATATTTT.

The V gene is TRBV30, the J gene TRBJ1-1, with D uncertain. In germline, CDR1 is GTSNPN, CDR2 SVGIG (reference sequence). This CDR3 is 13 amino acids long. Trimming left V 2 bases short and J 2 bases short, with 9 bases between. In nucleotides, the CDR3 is TGTGCCTGGAGTTTCCAGATAAACACTGAAGCTTTCTTT. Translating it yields CAWSFQINTEAFF.

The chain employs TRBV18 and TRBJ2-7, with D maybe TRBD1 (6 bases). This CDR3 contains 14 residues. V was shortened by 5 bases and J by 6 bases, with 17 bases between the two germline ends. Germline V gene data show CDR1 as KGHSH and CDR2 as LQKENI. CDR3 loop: CASSARQAPSEQYF. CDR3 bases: TGTGCCAGCTCAGCGAGACAGGCACCCTCCGAGCAGTACTTC. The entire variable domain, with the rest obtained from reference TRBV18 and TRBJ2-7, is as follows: NAGVMQNPRHLVRRRGQEARLRCSPMKGHSHVYWYRQLPEEGLKFMVYLQKENIIDESGMPKERFSAEFPKEGPSILRIQQVVRGDSAAYFCASSARQAPSEQYFGPGTRLTVT.

The CDR3 sequence is CASSPGLGDYGYTF. The CDR3 DNA reads as TGTGCCAGCAGCCCGGGACTGGGGGACTATGGCTACACCTTC. The gene calls are TRBV7-2 and TRBJ1-2, with a tentative D call TRBD1 (5 bases). Germline-derived CDR1 and CDR2 are SGHTA and FQGNSA. Between the trimmed V and J ends, which lost 5 bases and 3 bases, there was a span of 13 bases. There are 14 residues in the CDR3.

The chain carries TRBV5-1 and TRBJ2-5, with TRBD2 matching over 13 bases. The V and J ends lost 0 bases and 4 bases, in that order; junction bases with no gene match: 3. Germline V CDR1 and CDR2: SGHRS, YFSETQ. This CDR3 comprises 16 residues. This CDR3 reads CASSLGTSGGVETQYF. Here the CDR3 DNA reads TGCGCCAGCAGCTTGGGGACTAGCGGGGGTGTAGAGACCCAGTACTTC.

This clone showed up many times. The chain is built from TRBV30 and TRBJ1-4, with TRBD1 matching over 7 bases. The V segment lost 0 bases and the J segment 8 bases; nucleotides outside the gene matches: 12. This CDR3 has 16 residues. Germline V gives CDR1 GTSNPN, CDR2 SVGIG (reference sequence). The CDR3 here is CAWSVNGGTAGEKLFF. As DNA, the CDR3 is TGTGCCTGGAGTGTAAACGGTGGGACAGCCGGCGAAAAACTGTTTTTT.

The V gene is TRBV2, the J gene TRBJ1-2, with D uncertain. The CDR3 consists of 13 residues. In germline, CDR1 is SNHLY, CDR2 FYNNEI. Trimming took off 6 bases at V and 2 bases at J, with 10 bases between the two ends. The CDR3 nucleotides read TGTGCCAGCAGCCCCGACTCAAACTATGGCTACACCTTC. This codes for CASSPDSNYGYTF.

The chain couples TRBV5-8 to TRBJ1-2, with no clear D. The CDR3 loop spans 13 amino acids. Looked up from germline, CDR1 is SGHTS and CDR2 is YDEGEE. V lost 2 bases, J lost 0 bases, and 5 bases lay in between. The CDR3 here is CASSFESNYGYTF. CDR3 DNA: TGTGCCAGCAGCTTTGAGTCTAACTATGGCTACACCTTC.

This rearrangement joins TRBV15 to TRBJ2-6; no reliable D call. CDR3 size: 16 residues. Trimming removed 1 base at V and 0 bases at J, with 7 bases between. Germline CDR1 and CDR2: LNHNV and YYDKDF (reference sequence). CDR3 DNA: TGTGCCACCAGCAGAGGTAGAGGCTCTGGGGCCAACGTCCTGACTTTC. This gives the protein CATSRGRGSGANVLTF.